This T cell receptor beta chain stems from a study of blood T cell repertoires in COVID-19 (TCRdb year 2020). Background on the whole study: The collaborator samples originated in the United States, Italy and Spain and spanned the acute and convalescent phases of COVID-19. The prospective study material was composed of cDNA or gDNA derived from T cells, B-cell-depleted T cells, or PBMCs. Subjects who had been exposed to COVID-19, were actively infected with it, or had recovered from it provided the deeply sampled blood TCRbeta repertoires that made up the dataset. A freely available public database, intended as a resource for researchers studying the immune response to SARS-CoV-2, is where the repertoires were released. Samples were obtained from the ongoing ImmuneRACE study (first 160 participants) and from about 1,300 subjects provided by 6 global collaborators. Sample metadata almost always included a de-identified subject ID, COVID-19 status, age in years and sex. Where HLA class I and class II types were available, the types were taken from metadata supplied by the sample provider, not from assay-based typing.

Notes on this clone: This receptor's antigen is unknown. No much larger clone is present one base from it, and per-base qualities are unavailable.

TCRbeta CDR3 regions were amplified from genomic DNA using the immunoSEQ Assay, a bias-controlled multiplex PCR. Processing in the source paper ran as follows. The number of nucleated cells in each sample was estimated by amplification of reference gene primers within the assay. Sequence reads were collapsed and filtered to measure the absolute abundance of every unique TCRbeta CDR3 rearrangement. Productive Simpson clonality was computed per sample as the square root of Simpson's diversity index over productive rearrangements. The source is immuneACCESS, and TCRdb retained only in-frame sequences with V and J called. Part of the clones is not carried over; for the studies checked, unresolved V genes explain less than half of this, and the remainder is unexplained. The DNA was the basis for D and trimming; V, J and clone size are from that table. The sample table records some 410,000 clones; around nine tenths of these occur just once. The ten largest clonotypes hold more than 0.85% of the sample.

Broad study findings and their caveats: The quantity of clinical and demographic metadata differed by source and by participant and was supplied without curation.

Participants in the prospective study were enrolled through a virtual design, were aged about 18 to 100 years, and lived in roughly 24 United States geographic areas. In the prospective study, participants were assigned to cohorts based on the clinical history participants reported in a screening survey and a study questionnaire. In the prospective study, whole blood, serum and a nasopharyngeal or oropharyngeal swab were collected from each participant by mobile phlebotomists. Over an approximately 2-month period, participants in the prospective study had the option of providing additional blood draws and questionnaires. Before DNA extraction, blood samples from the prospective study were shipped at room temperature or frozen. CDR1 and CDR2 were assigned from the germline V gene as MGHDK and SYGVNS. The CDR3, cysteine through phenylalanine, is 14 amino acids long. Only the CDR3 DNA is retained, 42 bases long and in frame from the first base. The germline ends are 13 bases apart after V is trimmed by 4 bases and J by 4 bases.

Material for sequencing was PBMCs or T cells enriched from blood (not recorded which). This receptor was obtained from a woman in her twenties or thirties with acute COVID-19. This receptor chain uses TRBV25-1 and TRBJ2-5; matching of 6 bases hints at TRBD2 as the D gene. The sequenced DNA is TGTGCCAGCAGTGCCCGGGAGTTTTCAGAGACCCAGTACTTC. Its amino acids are CASSAREFSETQYF.